This T cell receptor beta chain was recorded in a study of cytomegalovirus exposure and HLA in healthy donors. Findings and caveats of the study: Association of a missense DCLRE1C variant with TCR beta V- and J-gene trimming was reported in a later analysis.

To note about this clone: Its matching antigen is unknown.

The PCR employed 60 Vbeta primers together with 13 Jbeta primers. TCRdb's copy holds only in-frame clones and misses some; the assay was immunoSEQ multiplex PCR. This table holds around 260,000 clones, over 70% found once. The TCR comes from a girl aged 2-10 years in good health and CMV-seronegative. The sequenced material came from PBMCs.

The CDR3: CASSPRTGPNTEAFF. The CDR3 bases are TGTGCCAGCAGCCCCAGGACAGGACCGAACACTGAAGCTTTCTTT. V gene TRBV7-6 combines with J gene TRBJ1-1; 7 bases align to TRBD1. V was clipped by 5 bases and J by 1 base; unmatched bases: 7. The CDR3 is made up of 15 amino acids. CDR1 and CDR2 from the germline V gene are SGHVS and FNYEAQ.